This TCR beta chain stems from a study of T cells in localized non-small cell lung cancer. Regarding the study as a whole: Turning up in adjacent lung were a median roughly 59 of the top 100 tumor clones. The highest T cell clonality was in uninvolved adjacent lung, above tumor. Owing to sequencing of a solitary tumor region, heterogeneity cannot be discounted.

Note on this clone: Its antigen is unidentified.

The data were produced by immunoSEQ multiplex PCR, yet TCRdb's version contains in-frame clones alone and is incomplete. The sample yields roughly 76,000 clones, 80% seen once. Trimming stripped 2 bases from V and 9 bases from J, with 10 bases between. Germline CDR1 is MNHEY and CDR2 is SVGAGI. This CDR3 is built from 12 residues. The sample was PBMCs, taken before any cancer treatment. This chain links TRBV6-5 with TRBJ1-1; no reliable D call. The source of this sequence is a man aged 40 to 69 with stage II squamous cell lung carcinoma. The CDR3 coding sequence is TGTGCCAGCAGTTACGGTGCTGGAAAAGCTTTCTTT. It yields the protein CASSYGAGKAFF.